These T cell receptor beta chains were read from a single sample in a study of T cell responses to AZD1222 COVID-19 vaccine. Assay used: immunoSEQ multiplex PCR; TCRdb lists only in-frame clones, some missing. Among 100,000 to 130,000 clones listed, about 86% were seen once. Material: peripheral blood, obtained on day 0 of AZD1222 vaccination. The receptors stem from an adult in good health. Both conserved end residues are part of each CDR3. D genes are given only for firm matches.

d_call	v_call	j_call	cdr3_nt	cdr3_aa
.	TRBV28	TRBJ2-5	TGTGCCAGCAGTTCCTCTGCGGGGCAAGAGACCCAGTACTTC	CASSSSAGQETQYF
.	TRBV12-3/TRBV12-4	TRBJ1-2	TGTGCCAGCAGTGACAGTTCCTATGGCTACACCTTC	CASSDSSYGYTF
TRBD2	TRBV4-1	TRBJ2-5	TGCGCCAGCAGCCAAGGCCCACTAGCGGGGCTCCAAGAGACCCAGTACTTC	CASSQGPLAGLQETQYF
.	TRBV7-2	TRBJ2-1	TGTGCCAGCAGCCCAGGACTATCCAGCTCCTACAATGAGCAGTTCTTC	CASSPGLSSSYNEQFF
.	TRBV19	TRBJ2-6	TGTGCCAGTAGTACAGGGTCTGGGGCCAACGTCCTGACTTTC	CASSTGSGANVLTF
.	TRBV28	TRBJ2-6	TGTGCCAGCAGTCACGGGTACTCTGGGGCCAACGTCCTGACTTTC	CASSHGYSGANVLTF
.	TRBV19	TRBJ2-5	TGTGCCAGTAGTCCAGTTGGGGGGGAGACCCAGTACTTC	CASSPVGGETQYF
TRBD2	TRBV4-1	TRBJ2-5	TGCGCCAGCAGCCAAGCCAGGCTAGCGGGGACCTTGCAGCAAGAGACCCAGTACTTC	CASSQARLAGTLQQETQYF
.	TRBV7-2	TRBJ1-4	TGTGCCAGCAGCCCCCCCGGGTCGCGGAGTAATGAAAAACTGTTTTTT	CASSPPGSRSNEKLFF
.	TRBV14	TRBJ1-3	TGTGCCAGCAGCCAAGTGGGAGGGAACTCTGGAAACACCATATATTTT	CASSQVGGNSGNTIYF
.	TRBV27	TRBJ1-4	TGTGCCAGCAGGGTCAGCCTTAATGAAAAACTGTTTTTT	CASRVSLNEKLFF
TRBD2	TRBV5-1	TRBJ2-3	TGCGCCAGCAGCTCGGGACTAGCGGGGGAAACAGATACGCAGTATTTT	CASSSGLAGETDTQYF